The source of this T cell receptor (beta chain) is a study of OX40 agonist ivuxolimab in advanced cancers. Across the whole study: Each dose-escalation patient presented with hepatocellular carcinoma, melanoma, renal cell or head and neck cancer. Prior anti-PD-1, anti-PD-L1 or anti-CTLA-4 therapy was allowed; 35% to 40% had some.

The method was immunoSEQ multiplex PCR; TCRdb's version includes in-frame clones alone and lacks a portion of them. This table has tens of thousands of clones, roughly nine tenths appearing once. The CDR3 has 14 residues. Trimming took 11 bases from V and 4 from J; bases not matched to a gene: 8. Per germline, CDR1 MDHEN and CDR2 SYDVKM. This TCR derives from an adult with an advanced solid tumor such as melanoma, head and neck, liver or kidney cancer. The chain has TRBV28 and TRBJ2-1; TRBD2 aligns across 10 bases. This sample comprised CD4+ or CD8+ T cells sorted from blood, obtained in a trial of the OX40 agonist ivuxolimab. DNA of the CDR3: TGTGCCTGGAGTCTAGCGGGAGTTTACAATGAGCAGTTCTTC. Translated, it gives CAWSLAGVYNEQFF.